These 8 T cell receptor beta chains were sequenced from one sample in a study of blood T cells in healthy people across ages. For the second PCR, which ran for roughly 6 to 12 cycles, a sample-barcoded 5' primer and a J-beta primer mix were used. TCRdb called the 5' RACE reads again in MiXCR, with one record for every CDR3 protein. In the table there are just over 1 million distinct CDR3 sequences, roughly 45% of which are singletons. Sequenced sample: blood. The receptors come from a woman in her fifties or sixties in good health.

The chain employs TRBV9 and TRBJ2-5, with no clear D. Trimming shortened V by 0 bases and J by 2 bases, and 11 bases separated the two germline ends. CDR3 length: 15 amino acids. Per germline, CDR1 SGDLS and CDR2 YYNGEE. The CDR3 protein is CASSVVGSYQETQYF. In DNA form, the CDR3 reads TGTGCCAGCAGCGTAGTTGGCAGTTATCAAGAGACCCAGTACTTC.

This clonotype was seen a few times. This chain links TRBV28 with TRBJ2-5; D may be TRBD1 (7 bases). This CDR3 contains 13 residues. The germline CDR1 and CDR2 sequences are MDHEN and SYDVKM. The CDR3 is CAGGTADQETQYF. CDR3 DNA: TGTGCAGGAGGGACAGCCGACCAAGAGACCCAGTACTTC.

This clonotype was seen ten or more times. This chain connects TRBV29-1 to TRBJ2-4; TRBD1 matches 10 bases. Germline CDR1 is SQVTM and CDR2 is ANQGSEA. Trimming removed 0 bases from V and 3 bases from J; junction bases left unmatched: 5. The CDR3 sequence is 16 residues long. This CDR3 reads CSVEEMTGGGKNIQYF. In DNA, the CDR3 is TGCAGCGTTGAAGAGATGACAGGGGGCGGCAAAAACATTCAGTACTTC.

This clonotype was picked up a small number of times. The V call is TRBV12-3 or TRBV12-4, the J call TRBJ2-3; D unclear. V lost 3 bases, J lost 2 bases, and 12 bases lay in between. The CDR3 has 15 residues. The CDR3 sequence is CASSLARAATDTQYF. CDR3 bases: TGTGCCAGCAGTTTGGCGCGCGCAGCCACAGATACGCAGTATTTT.

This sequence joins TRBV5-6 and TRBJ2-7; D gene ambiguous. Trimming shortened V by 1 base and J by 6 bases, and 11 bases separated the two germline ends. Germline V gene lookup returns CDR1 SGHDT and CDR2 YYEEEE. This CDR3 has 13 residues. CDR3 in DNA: TGTGCCAGCAGCTTGATGCAGGATCGCGAGCAGTACTTC. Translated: CASSLMQDREQYF.

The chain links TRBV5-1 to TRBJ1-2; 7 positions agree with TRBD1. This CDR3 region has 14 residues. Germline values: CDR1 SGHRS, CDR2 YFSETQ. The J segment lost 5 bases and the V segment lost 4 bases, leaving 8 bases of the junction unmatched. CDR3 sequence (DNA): TGCGCCAGCAGCCTATCTACAGGGGAGTATGGCTACACCTTC. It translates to CASSLSTGEYGYTF.

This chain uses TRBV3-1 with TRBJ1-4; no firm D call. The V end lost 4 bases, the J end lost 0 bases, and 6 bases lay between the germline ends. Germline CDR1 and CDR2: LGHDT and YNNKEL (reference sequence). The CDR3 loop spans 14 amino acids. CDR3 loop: CASSPESTNEKLFF. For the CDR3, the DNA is TGTGCCAGCAGCCCCGAATCAACTAATGAAAAACTGTTTTTT.

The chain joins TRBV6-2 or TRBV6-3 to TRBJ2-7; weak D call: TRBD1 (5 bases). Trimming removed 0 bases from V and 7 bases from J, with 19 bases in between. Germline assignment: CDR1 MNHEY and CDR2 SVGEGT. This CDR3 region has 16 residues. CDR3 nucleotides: TGTGCCAGCAGTTACTCGAGCCCCAGGGCCGGGTGGGAGCAGTACTTC. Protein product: CASSYSSPRAGWEQYF.